These 5 T cell receptor beta chains were all obtained from the same sample, sequenced in a study of human T cells and chemical hapten exposure. From the RACE reads, TCRdb called clonotypes with MiXCR, one entry per CDR3 protein. The sample carries more than 150,000 distinct CDR3 sequences, about 22% recorded once. Time point defined: patch test 3, about 24 weeks after DPC sensitization. Treatment specified: therapeutic diphenylcyclopropenone sensitization with weekly scalp DPC. The sample consisted of whole blood, taken in connection with sensitization to the hapten diphenylcyclopropenone (DPC). The receptors were gathered from a woman aged 40 to 50 with alopecia areata. Some clones in this sample may be carry-over from other donors' samples.

This rearrangement joins TRBV11-3 to TRBJ2-7; 7 bases agree with TRBD1. The CDR3 length is 12 residues. Germline CDR1 is SGHNT and CDR2 is YENEEA. V gave up 5 bases and J gave up 5 bases; unmatched junction bases: 3. For the CDR3, the DNA is TGTGCCAGCAGCCGGGACAGAGACGAGCAGTACTTC. Translated, it gives CASSRDRDEQYF.

V usage is TRBV4-1 and J usage is TRBJ1-2, with D unclear. The CDR3 length is 15 residues. Trimming left V 0 bases short and J 2 bases short, with 10 bases between. The V gene's germline CDR1 is MGHRA and CDR2 YSYEKL. This CDR3 reads CASSQDPGLNYGYTF. CDR3 in DNA: TGCGCCAGCAGCCAAGATCCTGGACTCAACTATGGCTACACCTTC.

The J gene is TRBJ2-3, the V gene TRBV7-3; 9 positions agree with TRBD2. The CDR3 runs to 13 residues. The J segment lost 6 bases and the V segment lost 6 bases, leaving 4 bases of the junction unmatched. CDR1 SGHTA and CDR2 FQGTGA come from the germline V gene. Here the CDR3 DNA reads TGTGCCAGCAGAGACAGCGGGGGGGATACGCAGTATTTT. Its translation is CASRDSGGDTQYF. Looking up the rest from reference TRBV7-3 and TRBJ2-3 gives the full variable domain: GAGVSQTPSNKVTEKGKYVELRCDPISGHTALYWYRQSLGQGPEFLIYFQGTGAADDSGLPNDRFFAVRPEGSVSTLKIQRTERGDSAVYLCASRDSGGDTQYFGPGTRLTVL.

This clonotype was detected only a few times. The J gene is TRBJ1-6, the V gene TRBV6-2 or TRBV6-3; D may be TRBD1 (6 bases). The CDR3 is made up of 14 amino acids. The germline V gene encodes CDR1 MNHEY and CDR2 SVGEGT. Trimming cost V 6 bases and J 9 bases, with 15 bases left between them. This CDR3 is CASRKTGNGSPLHF. The CDR3 region has the DNA TGTGCCAGCAGGAAGACAGGAAATGGTTCACCCCTCCACTTT.

This chain joins TRBV9 and TRBJ2-5, with 7 bases fitting TRBD1. The trim removed 0 bases at V and 5 bases at J, leaving 4 bases unmatched. Germline-derived CDR1 and CDR2 are SGDLS and YYNGEE. This CDR3 has 14 residues. The CDR3 sequence is CASSVGQGRETQYF. For the CDR3, the DNA is TGTGCCAGCAGCGTAGGACAGGGAAGGGAGACCCAGTACTTC.